This record concerns one T cell receptor (beta chain) sequence. Time point: after dendritic cell vaccination, including at tumor progression/relapse. Only patients with spare fresh-frozen tumor and over two years of follow-up were included. All glioblastoma patients lacked an isocitrate dehydrogenase mutation. The sample belongs to a study of glioma-infiltrating T cells after dendritic cell vaccination. Using immunoSEQ multiplex PCR, the repertoire was profiled, and TCRdb retains in-frame clones only, with some absent. The repertoire holds 55,000 to 75,000 clones, 70% to 85% seen once, with about a sixth in the top ten. From germline, CDR1 is MNHNS and CDR2 SASEGT. The V gene end was trimmed by 6 bases and the J gene end by 5 bases; junction bases not matched to a gene: 3. The CDR3 totals 14 residues.

The sequence came from a human donor with glioblastoma. V and J are TRBV6-1 and TRBJ2-1; 11 bases align to TRBD2. The sample was blood, taken after dendritic cell vaccination. In DNA, the CDR3 is TGTGCCAGCAGACTAGCGGGGGCGAACAATGAGCAGTTCTTC. The encoded protein is CASRLAGANNEQFF.